A single sample is the source of the 4 T cell receptor beta chains below, sequenced in a study of blood T cells in healthy people across ages. Primers used in a second PCR of roughly 6 to 11 cycles were a sample-barcoded 5' primer and a J-beta primer mix. TCRdb fed the 5' RACE reads into MiXCR, producing one record per CDR3 protein. The sample consists of roughly 700,000 distinct CDR3 sequences, roughly 50% of them appearing once. The sequenced sample was blood. These receptors originate from a woman aged 60-70 years in good health.

The rearrangement links TRBV20-1 to TRBJ1-2; TRBD1 might be the D (6 bases). V was shortened by 4 bases and J by 5 bases, with 14 bases between the two germline ends. From germline, CDR1 is DFQATT and CDR2 SNEGSKA (reference sequence). The CDR3 consists of 13 residues. For the CDR3, the DNA is TGCAGTGCTACCCGACAGGCCCAATATGGCTACACCTTC. Protein: CSATRQAQYGYTF.

The rearrangement joins TRBV5-1 to TRBJ2-4; D possibly corresponds to TRBD2 (6 bases). The CDR3 totals 14 residues. V was shortened by 0 bases and J by 13 bases, with 17 bases between the two germline ends. The germline V gene has CDR1 SGHRS and CDR2 YFSETQ. CDR3 protein: CASSLGGTGYGQYF. The CDR3 nucleotides read TGCGCCAGCAGCTTGGGAGGGACTGGGTACGGGCAGTACTTC.

This clonotype was detected only a few times. The chain employs TRBV4-3 and TRBJ2-7; D not resolved. The CDR3 is 14 amino acids. In germline, CDR1 is LGHNA, CDR2 YSLEER. The germline V and J ends were trimmed by 2 bases and 3 bases, with 11 bases remaining between them. The CDR3, as DNA: TGCGCCAGCAGCCAAAGACTCGAACACTACGAGCAGTACTTC. Translation gives CASSQRLEHYEQYF.

CDR3 bases: TGCAGTGCTCCCCTAGACAGTTTTTTCGATGAGCAGTTCTTC. Encoded protein: CSAPLDSFFDEQFF. V usage is TRBV20-1 and J usage is TRBJ2-1; TRBD1 might be the D (5 bases). The V gene's germline CDR1 is DFQATT and CDR2 SNEGSKA (reference sequence). The CDR3 is 14 amino acids. Between the trimmed V and J ends, which lost 5 bases and 8 bases, there was a span of 19 bases.